This T cell receptor beta chain was observed in a study of blood T cell repertoires in COVID-19. Measured with immunoSEQ multiplex PCR; TCRdb has only the in-frame clones, and not every one. The table lists roughly 120,000 clones, around 87% of them singletons. The origin of this receptor is a woman in her 70s with acute or convalescent COVID-19. Specimen: peripheral blood.

CDR3 nucleotides: TGTGCCAGCACCACGGACATCTCCTATAATTCACCCCTCCACTTT. This translates into CASTTDISYNSPLHF. The rearrangement uses TRBV3-1 (or the pseudogene TRBV3-2) and TRBJ1-6; D is perhaps TRBD1 (5 bases). Trimming took 7 bases from V and 0 from J, leaving 10 bases between them. Germline V CDR1 and CDR2: LGHDT, YNNKEL (reference sequence). The CDR3 is 15 amino acids.